This note documents a single T cell receptor beta chain sequence. These data originate in a study of blood T cell repertoires in COVID-19. The wider study: Acute and convalescent COVID-19 samples came from the United States, Italy and Spain. Nucleic acid was either cDNA or gDNA, and it came from T cells, B-cell-depleted T cells, or PBMCs.

Original processing methods: Reference gene primers were amplified, and this amplification served to estimate nucleated cell counts. Data came from immunoSEQ multiplex PCR; TCRdb stores just in-frame clones and leaves some out. From that table come the V and J calls and clone size; the DNA was used to work out D and trimming. This table has around 460,000 clones, 80% to 90% appearing once. The CDR3 has 15 amino acids. Germline loops: CDR1 SNHLY, CDR2 FYNNEI. Trimming stripped 3 bases from V and 2 bases from J, with 13 bases between. While infection was still active, Seattle patients were enrolled and then followed longitudinally.

Source material: peripheral blood. The V call is TRBV2, the J call TRBJ1-1, with a tentative D call TRBD1 (5 bases). The clonotype originates from a man between 18 and 35 years old with COVID-19, enrolled during active disease. CDR3 sequence reads: CASSDATAPNTEAFF. The CDR3, as DNA: TGTGCCAGCAGTGATGCGACAGCGCCCAACACTGAAGCTTTCTTT.